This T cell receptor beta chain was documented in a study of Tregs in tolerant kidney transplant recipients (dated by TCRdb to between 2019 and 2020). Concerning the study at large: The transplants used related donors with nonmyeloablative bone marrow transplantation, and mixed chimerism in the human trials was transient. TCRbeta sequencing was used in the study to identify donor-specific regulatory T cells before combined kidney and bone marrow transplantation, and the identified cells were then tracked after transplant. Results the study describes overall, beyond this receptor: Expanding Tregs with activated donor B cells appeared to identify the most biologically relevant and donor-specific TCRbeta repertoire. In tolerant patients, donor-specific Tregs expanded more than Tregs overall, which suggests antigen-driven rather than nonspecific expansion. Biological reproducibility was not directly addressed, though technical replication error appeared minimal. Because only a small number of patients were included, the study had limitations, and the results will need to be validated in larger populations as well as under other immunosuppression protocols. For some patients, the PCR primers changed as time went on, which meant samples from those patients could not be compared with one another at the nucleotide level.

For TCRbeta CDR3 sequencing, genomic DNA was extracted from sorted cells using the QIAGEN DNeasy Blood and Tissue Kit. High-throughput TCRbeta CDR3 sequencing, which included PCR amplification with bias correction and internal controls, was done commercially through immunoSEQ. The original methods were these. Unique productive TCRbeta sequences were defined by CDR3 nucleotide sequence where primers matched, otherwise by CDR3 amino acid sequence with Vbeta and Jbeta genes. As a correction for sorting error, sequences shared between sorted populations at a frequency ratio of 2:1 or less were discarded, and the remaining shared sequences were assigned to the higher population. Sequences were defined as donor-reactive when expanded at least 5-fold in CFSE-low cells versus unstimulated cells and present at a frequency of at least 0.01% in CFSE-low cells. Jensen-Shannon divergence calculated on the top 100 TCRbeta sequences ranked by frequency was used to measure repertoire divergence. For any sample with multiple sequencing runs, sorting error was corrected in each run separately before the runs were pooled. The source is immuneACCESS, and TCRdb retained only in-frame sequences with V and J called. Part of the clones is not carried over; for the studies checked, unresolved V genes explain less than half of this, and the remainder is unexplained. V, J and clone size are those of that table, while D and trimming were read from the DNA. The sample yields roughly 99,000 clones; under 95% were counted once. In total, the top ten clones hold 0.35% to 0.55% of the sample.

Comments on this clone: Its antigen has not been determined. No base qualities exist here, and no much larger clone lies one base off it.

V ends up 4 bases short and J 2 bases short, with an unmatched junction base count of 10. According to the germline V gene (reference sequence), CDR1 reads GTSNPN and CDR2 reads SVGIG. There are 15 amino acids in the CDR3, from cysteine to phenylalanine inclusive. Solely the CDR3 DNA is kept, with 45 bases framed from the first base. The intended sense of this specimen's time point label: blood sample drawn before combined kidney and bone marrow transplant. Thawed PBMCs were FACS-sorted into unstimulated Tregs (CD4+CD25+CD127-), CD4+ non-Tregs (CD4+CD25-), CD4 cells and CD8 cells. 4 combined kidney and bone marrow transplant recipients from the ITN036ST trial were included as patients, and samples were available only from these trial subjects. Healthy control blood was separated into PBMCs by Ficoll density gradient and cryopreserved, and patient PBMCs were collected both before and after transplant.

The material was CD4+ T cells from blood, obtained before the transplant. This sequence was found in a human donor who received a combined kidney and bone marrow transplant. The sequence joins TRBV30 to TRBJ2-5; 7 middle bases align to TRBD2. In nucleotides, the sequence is TGTGCCTGGACTCTGAATAGCGGGTTTCAAGAGACCCAGTACTTC. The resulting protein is CAWTLNSGFQETQYF.